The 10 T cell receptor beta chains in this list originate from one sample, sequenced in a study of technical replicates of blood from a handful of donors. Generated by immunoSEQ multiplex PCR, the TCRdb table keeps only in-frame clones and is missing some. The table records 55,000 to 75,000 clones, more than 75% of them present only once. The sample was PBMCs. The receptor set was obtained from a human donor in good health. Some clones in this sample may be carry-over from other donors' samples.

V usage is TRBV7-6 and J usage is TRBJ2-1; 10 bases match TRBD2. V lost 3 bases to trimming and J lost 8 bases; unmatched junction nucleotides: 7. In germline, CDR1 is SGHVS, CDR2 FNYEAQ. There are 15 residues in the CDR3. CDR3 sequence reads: CASSLISGRRDEQFF. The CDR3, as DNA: TGTGCCAGCAGCTTGATTAGCGGGAGGCGGGATGAGCAGTTCTTC.

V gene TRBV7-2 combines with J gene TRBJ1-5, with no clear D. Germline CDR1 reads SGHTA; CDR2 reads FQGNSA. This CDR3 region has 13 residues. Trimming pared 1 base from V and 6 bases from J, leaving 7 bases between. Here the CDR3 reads CASSLVAGQPQHF. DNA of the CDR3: TGTGCCAGCAGCTTAGTCGCCGGTCAGCCCCAGCATTTT.

CDR3 residues: CASNNRYTEAFF. As DNA, the CDR3 is TGTGCCAGCAACAACAGGTACACTGAAGCTTTCTTT. The gene calls are TRBV7-2 and TRBJ1-1; D is possibly TRBD1 (5 bases). Deletions cut 7 bases from V and 3 bases from J, with 9 bases between. The CDR3 extends over 12 amino acids. Germline CDR1 is SGHTA and CDR2 is FQGNSA.

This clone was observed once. CDR3: CASRGLAGSHEQFF. CDR3 nucleotides: TGTGCCAGCAGGGGACTAGCGGGATCCCATGAGCAGTTCTTC. The chain joins TRBV7-6 to TRBJ2-1; 13 bases map to TRBD2. The germline CDR1 and CDR2 sequences are SGHVS and FNYEAQ. V was clipped by 6 bases and J by 8 bases; unmatched bases: 4. This CDR3 region has 14 residues.

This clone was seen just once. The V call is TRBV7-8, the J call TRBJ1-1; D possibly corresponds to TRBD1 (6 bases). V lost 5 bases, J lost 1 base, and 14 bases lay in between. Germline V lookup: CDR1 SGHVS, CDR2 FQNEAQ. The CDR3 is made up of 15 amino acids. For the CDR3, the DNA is TGTGCCAGCAGCCCGGCCTCGACAGGGAACACTGAAGCTTTCTTT. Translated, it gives CASSPASTGNTEAFF.

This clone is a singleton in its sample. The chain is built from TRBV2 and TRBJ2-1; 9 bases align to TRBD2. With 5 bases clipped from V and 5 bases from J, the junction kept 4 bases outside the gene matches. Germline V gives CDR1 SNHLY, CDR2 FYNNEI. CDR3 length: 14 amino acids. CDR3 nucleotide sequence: TGTGCCAGCAGTTCTAGCGGGAACGACAATGAGCAGTTCTTC. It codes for CASSSSGNDNEQFF. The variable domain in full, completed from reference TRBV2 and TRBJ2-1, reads EPEVTQTPSHQVTQMGQEVILRCVPISNHLYFYWYRQILGQKVEFLVSFYNNEISEKSEIFDDQFSVERPDGSNFTLKIRSTKLEDSAMYFCASSSSGNDNEQFFGPGTRLTVL.

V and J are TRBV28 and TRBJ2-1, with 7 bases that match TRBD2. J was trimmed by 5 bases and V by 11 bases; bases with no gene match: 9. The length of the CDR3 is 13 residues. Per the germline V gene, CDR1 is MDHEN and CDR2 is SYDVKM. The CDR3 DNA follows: TGTGCCTGGGGGGGAGCAGGAGACAATGAGCAGTTCTTC. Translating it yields CAWGGAGDNEQFF.

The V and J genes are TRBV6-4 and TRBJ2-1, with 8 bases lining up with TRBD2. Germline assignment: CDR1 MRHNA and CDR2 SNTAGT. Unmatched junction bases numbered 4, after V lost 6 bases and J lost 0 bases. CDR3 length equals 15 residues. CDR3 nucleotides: TGTGCCAGCAGCCCGACTAGCGTCTCCTACAATGAGCAGTTCTTC. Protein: CASSPTSVSYNEQFF.

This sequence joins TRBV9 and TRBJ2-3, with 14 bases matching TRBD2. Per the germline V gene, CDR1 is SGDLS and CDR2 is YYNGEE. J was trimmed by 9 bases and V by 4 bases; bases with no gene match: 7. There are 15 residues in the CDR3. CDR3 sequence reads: CASSPRTSGGSTQYF. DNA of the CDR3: TGTGCCAGCAGCCCACGGACTAGCGGGGGGTCGACGCAGTATTTT.

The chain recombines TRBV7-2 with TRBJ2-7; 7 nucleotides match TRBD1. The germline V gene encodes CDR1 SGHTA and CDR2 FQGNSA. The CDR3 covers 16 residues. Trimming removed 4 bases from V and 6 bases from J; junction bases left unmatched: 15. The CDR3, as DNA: TGTGCCAGCAGCTCCCAAACCGGGACAGTCGGCGGCGAGCAGTACTTC. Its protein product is CASSSQTGTVGGEQYF.